The subject of this entry is one TCR beta chain. It lacks a known antigen. At one end the junction does not follow the germline gene, possibly because of a read error. The trial excluded patients who had a history of autoimmune disease or were on systemic immunosuppression. In every dose cohort, peripheral blood was drawn for TCR sequencing at baseline, cycle 4 day 1, and cycle 7 day 1. Samples came from an open-label, multicenter, first-in-human phase I dose-escalation trial of ivuxolimab. Adults with locally advanced or metastatic head and neck squamous cell, hepatocellular, melanoma or renal cell carcinoma were enrolled in the trial. Before TCR sequencing, CD4+ T cells and CD8+ T cells from peripheral blood were sorted into separate populations. This sample was included in a study of OX40 agonist ivuxolimab in advanced cancers. General notes on the study: Ivuxolimab was a fully human IgG2 agonistic monoclonal antibody targeting the costimulatory receptor OX40 (CD134). Intravenous ivuxolimab was administered to patients every 2 weeks at six dose levels: 0.01, 0.1, 0.3, 1.5, 3 and 10 mg/kg. Of the approximately 54 patients in dose escalation, about 20 had hepatocellular carcinoma, about 15 had melanoma, 9 had renal cell carcinoma and 9 had head and neck cancer. In the dose-escalation cohort, 82.7% of patients were male, and the mean age was approximately 60 years, with a range of 23 to 79. Prior anti-PD-1, anti-PD-L1 or anti-CTLA-4 therapy was permitted, and about two fifths of dose-escalation patients had received checkpoint inhibitors. Three dose-escalation patients achieved partial responses, one with hepatocellular carcinoma and two with cutaneous melanoma. Peripheral TCRbeta sequencing was intended to test whether TCR sequence diversity was altered and clonal T-cell expansion was caused by ivuxolimab. The paper covers the monotherapy dose-escalation part of the phase I ivuxolimab trial, which included N ≈ 52 patients.

For sequencing of the TCRbeta CDR3 region, genomic DNA was extracted from the sorted cells. The immunoSEQ Assay was used to sequence the TCRbeta CDR3 regions. TCRdb took over this immuneACCESS table, retaining in-frame rearrangements with V and J assigned. Such tables are incomplete; in checked studies, under half of the missing clones stem from an unresolved V gene, and the remainder is unexplained. This sample gives 80,000 to 100,000 clones in total; about 90% of them show up just once. The ten top clones hold around 1.6% of the sample. On the study overall, not on this receptor specifically: In partial responders in the 0.1-3.0 mg/kg groups, normalized peripheral clonal expansion was found to be among the lowest, especially among CD8+ T cells. Low levels of normalized T-cell clonal expansion were also seen in some nonresponding patients. After ivuxolimab, more expanded clones were found on average in CD8+ T cells than in CD4+ T cells. At doses of 0.1 to 3.0 mg/kg, clonal expansion of both CD4+ and CD8+ T cells in blood was seen between baseline and week 6. Antigen specificity was not determined for the clonally expanded peripheral T cells.

The TCR was taken from an adult with an advanced solid tumor such as melanoma, head and neck, liver or kidney cancer. Material: CD4+ or CD8+ T cells sorted from blood, obtained in a trial of the OX40 agonist ivuxolimab.

The nucleotides read TGTGCCAGCAGCTTAGAGGTCTCGGGCAGACGGGGCTACTTT. Its protein product is CASSLEVSGRRGYF. This receptor chain uses TRBV11-2 and TRBJ1-1; the D gene is possibly TRBD1, with 5 bases matching. From the cysteine through the phenylalanine, the CDR3 covers 14 amino acids. This entry keeps only the CDR3 DNA: 42 bases, framed from base 1. CDR1 and CDR2, per the germline V gene, are SGHAT and FQNNGV.